A single sample is the source of the 31 T cell receptor beta chains below, sequenced in a study of kidney transplant recipient with SARS-CoV-2 infection. TCRdb reanalysed the reads using MiXCR and keeps one entry per CDR3 protein. Here the sample spans fewer than 250,000 distinct CDR3 sequences, around 26% being singletons. Sequencing was performed on a blood sample, taken at baseline and between days 110 and 120 from a kidney transplant recipient. These receptors were obtained from a male patient aged 25-45 years who had COVID-19 and was a kidney transplant recipient. Some T cells may arise from the graft donor.

The chain has TRBV5-1 and TRBJ2-1; TRBD1 agrees at 7 bases. Trimming took 1 base from V and 3 from J; bases not matched to a gene: 4. The CDR3 spans 15 residues. In germline, CDR1 is SGHRS, CDR2 YFSETQ. CDR3 bases: TGCGCCAGCAGCTTGCAGAGACAGGGCTACAATGAGCAGTTCTTC. It yields the protein CASSLQRQGYNEQFF.

For this clonotype: A read error is possible here, since a much larger clone lies one base away. The chain couples TRBV18 to TRBJ1-4, with 8 bases fitting TRBD1. CDR3 length: 15 residues. Per germline, CDR1 KGHSH and CDR2 LQKENI. The DNA for the CDR3 is TGTGCCAGCCCACCGGGACAGGCCTATAATGAAAAACTGTTTTTT. Translating gives CASPPGQAYNEKLFF.

About this clonotype: An end of the junction differs from the germline gene, which may be a read error. The chain is built from TRBV5-4 and TRBJ2-2; 7 nucleotides agree with TRBD1. Germline values: CDR1 SGHNT, CDR2 YYREEE (reference sequence). The CDR3 spans 14 residues. The CDR3 region has the DNA TGTACCAGCAGCTTGGGACAGCAGACCGGGGAGCTGTTTTTT. Its protein product is CTSSLGQQTGELFF.

There are a few counts of this clonotype. This chain uses TRBV15 with TRBJ1-1; 7 nucleotides match TRBD1. Germline trimming cut 2 bases from V and 0 bases from J; bases unmatched to any gene: 6. Germline V gene lookup returns CDR1 LNHNV and CDR2 YYDKDF (reference sequence). CDR3 length equals 16 residues. This CDR3 is CATSRTGTALNTEAFF. In nucleotides, the CDR3 is TGTGCCACCAGCAGAACCGGGACAGCTCTGAACACTGAAGCTTTCTTT.

This clonotype was picked up many times. The V and J genes are TRBV18 and TRBJ1-6; D is possibly TRBD1 (6 bases). With 1 base removed from V and 0 bases from J, the gap between germline ends came to 13 bases. Looked up from germline, CDR1 is KGHSH and CDR2 is LQKENI. This CDR3 has 18 residues. DNA for the CDR3: TGTGCCAGCTCACCACGGGGGGGCTACCGCTCCTATAATTCACCCCTCCACTTT. This codes for CASSPRGGYRSYNSPLHF.

This clonotype was seen repeatedly, ten times or more. This chain joins TRBV20-1 and TRBJ2-7, with 12 bases matching TRBD2. The CDR3 runs 15 residues. V was pared by 6 bases and J by 3 bases, with 9 bases of the junction left unmatched. Per germline, CDR1 DFQATT and CDR2 SNEGSKA (reference sequence). The CDR3 reads CSAGTSGRGDYEQYF. CDR3 nucleotides: TGCAGTGCGGGGACTAGCGGGCGAGGGGACTACGAGCAGTACTTC.

As to this clonotype: A much larger clone lies a single base off, so this may be a read error. This chain links TRBV12-3 or TRBV12-4 with TRBJ2-1; D gene unclear. The CDR3 consists of 15 residues. The germline V and J ends were trimmed by 6 bases and 4 bases, with 16 bases remaining between them. DNA of the CDR3: TGTGCCAGCAGCATCTCGCCTAACGAATACAATGAGCAGTTCTTC. Amino acids: CASSISPNEYNEQFF.

This chain links TRBV11-3 with TRBJ2-3; D is perhaps TRBD1 (6 bases). The CDR3 extends over 13 amino acids. Germline values: CDR1 SGHNT, CDR2 YENEEA. V was shortened by 4 bases and J by 4 bases, with 9 bases between the two germline ends. The CDR3 reads CASSSGVPDTQYF. The DNA of the CDR3 is TGTGCCAGCAGCTCAGGGGTCCCAGATACGCAGTATTTT.

The chain uses TRBV18 and TRBJ2-1; 11 bases align to TRBD2. V was pared by 6 bases and J by 8 bases, with 12 bases of the junction left unmatched. Looked up from germline, CDR1 is KGHSH and CDR2 is LQKENI. This CDR3 has 16 residues. The CDR3 protein is CASSRDTSGSSHEQFF. In nucleotides, the CDR3 is TGTGCCAGCTCCCGAGATACTAGCGGGAGTTCTCATGAGCAGTTCTTC.

Comment on this clonotype: A read error may be the cause here, since a much bigger clone is one base away. This rearrangement joins TRBV24-1 to TRBJ2-1, with 7 nucleotides matching TRBD1. The germline V gene encodes CDR1 KGHDR and CDR2 SFDVKD. The CDR3 loop spans 15 amino acids. The CDR3 bases are TGTGCCACCAGTGATCCAGCCCGACAGGGCGATGAGCAGCTCTTC. Its translation is CATSDPARQGDEQLF.

This clonotype showed up many times. V gene TRBV5-1 combines with J gene TRBJ1-1; possibly TRBD1 for D (5 bases). This CDR3 is 13 amino acids long. V gave up 0 bases and J gave up 7 bases, with 10 bases separating them. Germline V CDR1 and CDR2: SGHRS, YFSETQ. The CDR3 is CASSLVRDGEAFF. For the CDR3, the DNA is TGCGCCAGCAGCTTGGTCCGGGACGGTGAAGCTTTCTTT.

A few counts support this clonotype. The chain joins TRBV11-3 to TRBJ2-1, with D unclear. The CDR3 sequence is 15 residues long. Trimming removed 1 base at V and 0 bases at J, with 7 bases between. Germline V gene sequence: CDR1 SGHNT, CDR2 YENEEA. The CDR3 bases are TGTGCCAGCAGCTTAGTAGAACTCTCCTACAATGAGCAGTTCTTC. Translated: CASSLVELSYNEQFF.

This clonotype was counted ten times or more. Because the CDR3's place on the DNA is in doubt, the DNA is left out and the CDR3 is given as listed by TCRdb. This chain uses TRBV7-5 with TRBJ1-2. TRBV7-5 is designated a pseudogene. Termini included, the CDR3 measures 19 amino acids. The CDR3: CISVPEKVSEVGKTYGYTF.

This clonotype was detected ten times or more. This rearrangement joins TRBV5-8 to TRBJ1-2; D unresolved. The V end was cut by 7 bases, the J end by 4 bases, with 23 bases between. The CDR3 extends over 16 amino acids. Germline CDR1 and CDR2: SGHTS and YDEGEE. CDR3 bases: TGTGCCAGCCATGTGAATCATCCACGAAAGACCTATGGCTACACCTTC. It is translated as CASHVNHPRKTYGYTF.

This clonotype has a handful of counts. The CDR3 DNA is TGTGCCAGCAGTAGCGACACACGCTCTAGAAAGACCTATGGCTACACCTTC. Translating gives CASSSDTRSRKTYGYTF. The V call is TRBV6-8, the J call TRBJ1-2; D gene uncertain. Germline loops: CDR1 MNHGY, CDR2 SAAAGT. Between the trimmed V and J ends, which lost 5 bases and 4 bases, there was a span of 23 bases. The CDR3 runs 17 residues.

There are many counts of this clonotype. The chain couples TRBV30 to TRBJ1-6; D call uncertain. Trimming removed 3 bases at V and 4 bases at J, with 7 bases between. The CDR3 covers 13 residues. The V gene's germline CDR1 is GTSNPN and CDR2 SVGIG (reference sequence). The CDR3 here is CAWRDSYNSPLHF. In DNA, the CDR3 is TGTGCCTGGAGGGACTCTTATAATTCACCCCTCCACTTT.

This clonotype has at least ten counts. The CDR3: CATSDPAGTGDEKLFF. The CDR3 DNA reads as TGTGCCACCAGTGATCCCGCGGGGACAGGTGATGAAAAACTGTTTTTT. The V and J genes are TRBV24-1 and TRBJ1-4, with TRBD1 matching over 8 bases. This CDR3 spans 16 amino acids. The V gene end was trimmed by 3 bases and the J gene end by 6 bases; junction bases not matched to a gene: 8. Germline V gene data show CDR1 as KGHDR and CDR2 as SFDVKD.

Many counts were recorded for this clonotype. The V gene is TRBV29-1, the J gene TRBJ2-7, with TRBD2 identical over 11 bases. Per the germline V gene, CDR1 is SQVTM and CDR2 is ANQGSEA. This CDR3 is 12 amino acids long. V dropped 5 bases and J dropped 6; count of bases not matched to a gene: 3. CDR3 amino acids: CSVSGTSGEQYF. The CDR3 region has the DNA TGCAGCGTTAGCGGGACTAGCGGCGAGCAGTACTTC.

This clonotype was recorded many times. CDR3 amino acids: CASSSQGEAGYGYTF. The CDR3 DNA reads as TGTGCCAGCAGTTCACAGGGAGAGGCCGGTTATGGCTACACCTTC. V is TRBV6-2 or TRBV6-3 and J is TRBJ1-2; D perhaps matches TRBD1 (6 bases). V lost 4 bases to trimming and J lost 5 bases, with 17 bases between them. Germline V gives CDR1 MNHEY, CDR2 SVGEGT. The CDR3 has 15 residues.

This clonotype came up many times. V usage is TRBV7-2 and J usage is TRBJ1-5, with D tentatively TRBD1 (5 bases). There are 14 residues in the CDR3. CDR1 and CDR2 from the germline V gene are SGHTA and FQGNSA. Trimming left V 5 bases short and J 7 bases short, with 15 bases between. This CDR3 is CASSNGGDGQPQHF. For the CDR3, the DNA is TGTGCCAGCAGCAACGGAGGGGACGGACAGCCCCAGCATTTT.

Turning to this clonotype: With a much larger clone just one base away, this may be a read error. This rearrangement joins TRBV6-6 to TRBJ2-7, with D unclear. Germline V gene data show CDR1 as MNHNY and CDR2 as SVGAGI (reference sequence). This CDR3 spans 12 amino acids. CDR3 region: CVSSTNPYEQYF. CDR3 DNA: TGTGTCAGCAGTACAAACCCCTACGAGCAGTACTTC.

On this clonotype itself: A much larger clone is a single base away; this may be a read error. J is TRBJ1-2 and V is TRBV12-5; tentatively, D is TRBD1 (5 bases). This CDR3 comprises 17 residues. The germline CDR1 and CDR2 sequences are LGHNT and FRNRAP. Trimming took off 7 bases at V and 4 bases at J, with 25 bases between the two ends. The chain's CDR3 is CASDSESLQGKTYGYTF. The CDR3 DNA reads as TGTGCTAGTGATTCAGAATCTTTGCAGGGAAAGACCTATGGCTACACCTTC.

This clonotype was counted at least ten times. The chain recombines TRBV3-1 with TRBJ1-1; 7 positions match TRBD1. The V segment lost 5 bases and the J segment 3 bases; nucleotides outside the gene matches: 3. The germline CDR1 and CDR2 sequences are LGHDT and YNNKEL (reference sequence). The CDR3 totals 13 residues. The CDR3 DNA sequence: TGTGCCAGCAGCGCGCAGGGGGACACTGAAGCTTTCTTT. Residues: CASSAQGDTEAFF.

The sample holds many counts of this clonotype. CDR3 bases: TGCAGTGCTACCCCAGGGGGAGTTGGAAACACCATATATTTT. Amino acids: CSATPGGVGNTIYF. The J gene is TRBJ1-3, the V gene TRBV20-1; 7 bases fit TRBD1. Trimming cost V 4 bases and J 3 bases; bases outside gene matches: 6. The CDR3 length is 14 residues. The V gene's germline CDR1 is DFQATT and CDR2 SNEGSKA (reference sequence).

In its sample, this clonotype was seen many times. The CDR3 bases are TGTGCCAGCAGGTTCCCTATAGCTACAGTCATGCAAGATACGCAGTATTTT. This codes for CASRFPIATVMQDTQYF. The V and J genes are TRBV21-1 and TRBJ2-3. TRBV21-1 is recorded as a pseudogene. CDR3 size: 17 residues.

This clonotype was counted many times. The chain recombines TRBV8-2 with TRBJ2-6. TRBV8-2 is annotated as a pseudogene. The CDR3 length is 17 residues. The CDR3 DNA follows: TGTGGCAAGTTGATGAGGATAACACAAAGTCGGGCCAACGTCCTGACTTTC. Its translation: CGKLMRITQSRANVLTF.

Comment on this clonotype: This may arise from a read error, as a much more abundant clone is one base away. This chain connects TRBV30 to TRBJ1-2; D remains ambiguous. The CDR3 has 16 amino acids. Germline V gene lookup returns CDR1 GTSNPN and CDR2 SVGIG (reference sequence). Trimming removed 5 bases from V and 4 bases from J, with 23 bases in between. The CDR3 spells CAWEDGRYRKAYGYTF. The DNA of the CDR3 is TGTGCCTGGGAGGATGGGCGTTATAGAAAGGCCTATGGCTACACCTTC.

This clonotype was found a few times. This chain connects TRBV30 to TRBJ1-1; possible D gene TRBD1, 5 bases. V was cut by 0 bases and J by 4 bases, with 9 bases left in between. This CDR3 is 13 amino acids long. In germline, CDR1 is GTSNPN, CDR2 SVGIG (reference sequence). The CDR3 nucleotides read TGTGCCTGGAGTGTCCAGGGCTCCACTGAAGCTTTCTTT. Translated: CAWSVQGSTEAFF.

Notes on this clonotype: With a much larger clone just one base away, this may be a read error. This chain connects TRBV5-1 to TRBJ2-5; possibly TRBD1 for D (5 bases). The closer fit of TRBJ2-7 to the DNA end suggests the J call may be wrong. Germline V gives CDR1 SGHRS, CDR2 YFSETQ. This CDR3 comprises 14 residues. In DNA, the CDR3 is TGCGCCGGCAGCTCCACAGGTACAGGAAGCGAGCAGTACTTC. Protein sequence: CAGSSTGTGSEQYF.

Details on this clonotype: Given a much more abundant clone one base away, this may be a read error. V and J are TRBV6-6 and TRBJ2-1; D possibly corresponds to TRBD2 (5 bases). CDR3 size: 11 residues. Germline V gene data show CDR1 as MNHNY and CDR2 as SVGAGI (reference sequence). The CDR3 is CTSSRRDEQFF. The CDR3 coding sequence is TGTACCAGCAGTAGGCGGGATGAGCAGTTCTTC.

This clonotype was picked up many times. This rearrangement joins TRBV3-1 to TRBJ2-7, with TRBD1 as a possible D gene (6 bases). This CDR3 spans 16 amino acids. V was clipped by 4 bases and J by 5 bases, with 21 bases between them. In germline, CDR1 is LGHDT, CDR2 YNNKEL (reference sequence). The CDR3 bases are TGTGCCAGCAGCCCCGAAGAGGGACACGGGACCCACGAGCAGTACTTC. Translated: CASSPEEGHGTHEQYF.